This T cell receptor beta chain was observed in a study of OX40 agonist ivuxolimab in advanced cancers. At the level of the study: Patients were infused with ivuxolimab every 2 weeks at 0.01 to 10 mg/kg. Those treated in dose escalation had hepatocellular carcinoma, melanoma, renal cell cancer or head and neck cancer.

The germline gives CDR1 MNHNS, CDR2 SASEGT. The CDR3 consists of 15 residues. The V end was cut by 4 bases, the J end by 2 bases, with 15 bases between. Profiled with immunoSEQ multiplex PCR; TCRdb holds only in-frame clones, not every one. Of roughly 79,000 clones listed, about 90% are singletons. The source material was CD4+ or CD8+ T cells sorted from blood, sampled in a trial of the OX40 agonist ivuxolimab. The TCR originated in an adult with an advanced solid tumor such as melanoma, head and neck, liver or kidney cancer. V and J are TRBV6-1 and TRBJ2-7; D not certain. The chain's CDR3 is CASSAVGGITYEQYF. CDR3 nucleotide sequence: TGTGCCAGCAGTGCGGTAGGCGGTATAACCTACGAGCAGTACTTC.